The rows below give T cell receptor beta chains drawn from one sample of a study of CD8 T cells in ankylosing spondylitis. TCRdb processed the 5' RACE reads anew with MiXCR; each CDR3 protein has one entry. Of approximately 290,000 distinct CDR3 sequences in the sample, more than 20% were seen once. Sequenced sample: blood, either unsorted or a sorted T cell fraction (not recorded which). The receptors were sampled from a female donor with ankylosing spondylitis or in good health (not recorded which). Each CDR3 is given with its conserved first and last residue. The order of the fields is clone size, CDR3 length, J gene, V gene, D gene, CDR3 protein, CDR3 DNA. The D gene is left open where the match is weak. For some rows the clone size is stated as once, few or many, or as a class when expanded; others skip it.

NA,16,TRBJ2-1,TRBV9,TRBD2,CASSVVPSGRGGEQFF,TGTGCCAGCAGCGTAGTGCCTAGCGGGAGGGGGGGAGAGCAGTTCTTC
NA,18,TRBJ2-1,TRBV5-4,TRBD2,CASSLGGTSGRRGNEQFF,TGTGCCAGCAGCTTGGGGGGGACTAGCGGGAGAAGGGGCAATGAGCAGTTCTTC
few,12,TRBJ2-1,TRBV29-1,NA,CSAPTVTNEQFF,TGCAGCGCTCCCACAGTAACCAATGAGCAGTTCTTC
NA,18,TRBJ2-1,TRBV6-2/TRBV6-3,NA,CASRPQGSDSPDGGEQFF,TGTGCCAGCAGACCTCAGGGTTCGGACTCGCCGGATGGGGGTGAGCAGTTCTTC
few,13,TRBJ1-1,TRBV20-1,NA,CSARGSGNTEAFF,TGCAGTGCTAGAGGCAGTGGGAACACTGAAGCTTTCTTT
NA,16,TRBJ1-5,TRBV7-2,NA,CASSSQAAPAGQPQHF,TGTGCCAGCAGCTCACAGGCAGCGCCGGCGGGTCAGCCCCAGCATTTT
many,19,TRBJ2-6,TRBV5-4,TRBD2,CASSFPRLAGNSGANVLTF,TGTGCCAGCAGCTTTCCTCGACTAGCGGGGAACTCTGGGGCCAACGTCCTGACTTTC
few,12,TRBJ2-2,TRBV20-1,NA,CSARSDTGELFF,TGCAGTGCTAGGTCCGACACCGGGGAGCTGTTTTTT
NA,12,TRBJ2-1,TRBV11-3,NA,CASSQKVNEQFF,TGTGCCAGCAGTCAAAAAGTTAATGAGCAGTTCTTC
NA,16,TRBJ2-2,TRBV7-2,TRBD2,CASSQGRVRNTGELFF,TGTGCCAGCAGCCAAGGGAGGGTTCGTAACACCGGGGAGCTGTTTTTT